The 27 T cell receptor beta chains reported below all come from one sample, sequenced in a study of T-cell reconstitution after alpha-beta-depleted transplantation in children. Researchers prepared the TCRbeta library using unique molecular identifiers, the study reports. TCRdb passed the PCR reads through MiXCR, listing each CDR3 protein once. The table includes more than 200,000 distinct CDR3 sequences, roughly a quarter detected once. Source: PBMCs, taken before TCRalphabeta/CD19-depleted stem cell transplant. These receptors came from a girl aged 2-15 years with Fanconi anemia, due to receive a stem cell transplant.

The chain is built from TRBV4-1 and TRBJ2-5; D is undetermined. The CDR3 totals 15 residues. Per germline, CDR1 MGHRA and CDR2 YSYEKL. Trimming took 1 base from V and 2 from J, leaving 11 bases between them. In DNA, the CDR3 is TGCGCCAGCAGCCAAGGGAATATGGTACAAGAGACCCAGTACTTC. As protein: CASSQGNMVQETQYF.

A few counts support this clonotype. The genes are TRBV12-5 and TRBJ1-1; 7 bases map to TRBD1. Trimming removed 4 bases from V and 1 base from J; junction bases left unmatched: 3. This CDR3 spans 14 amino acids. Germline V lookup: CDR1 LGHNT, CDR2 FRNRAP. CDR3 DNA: TGTGCTAGTGGTTCGGACAGGTCGAACACTGAAGCTTTCTTT. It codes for CASGSDRSNTEAFF. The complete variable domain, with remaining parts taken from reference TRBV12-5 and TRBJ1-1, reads DARVTQTPRHKVTEMGQEVTMRCQPILGHNTVFWYRQTMMQGLELLAYFRNRAPLDDSGMPKDRFSAEMPDATLATLKIQPSEPRDSAVYFCASGSDRSNTEAFFGQGTRLTVV.

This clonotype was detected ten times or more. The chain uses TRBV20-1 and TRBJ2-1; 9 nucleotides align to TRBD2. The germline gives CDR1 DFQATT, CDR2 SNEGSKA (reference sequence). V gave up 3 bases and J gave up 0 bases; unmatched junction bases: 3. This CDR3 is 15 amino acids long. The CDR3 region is CSARGSGSSYNEQFF. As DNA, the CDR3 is TGCAGTGCTAGGGGTAGCGGGAGCTCCTACAATGAGCAGTTCTTC.

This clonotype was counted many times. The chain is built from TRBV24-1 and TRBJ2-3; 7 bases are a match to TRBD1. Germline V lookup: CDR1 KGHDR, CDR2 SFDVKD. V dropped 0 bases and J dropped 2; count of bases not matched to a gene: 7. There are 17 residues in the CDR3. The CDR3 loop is CATSDLRPTGTTDTQYF. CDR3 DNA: TGTGCCACCAGTGATTTGCGTCCGACAGGGACCACAGATACGCAGTATTTT.

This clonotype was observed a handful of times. The CDR3 loop reads CSVETSGRPIEQYF. Written as DNA, the CDR3 is TGCAGCGTTGAAACTAGCGGGAGACCCATCGAGCAGTACTTC. The chain combines TRBV29-1 with TRBJ2-7, with TRBD2 matching over 11 bases. J was trimmed by 6 bases and V by 2 bases; bases with no gene match: 6. The CDR3 contains 14 residues. Germline CDR1 and CDR2: SQVTM and ANQGSEA.

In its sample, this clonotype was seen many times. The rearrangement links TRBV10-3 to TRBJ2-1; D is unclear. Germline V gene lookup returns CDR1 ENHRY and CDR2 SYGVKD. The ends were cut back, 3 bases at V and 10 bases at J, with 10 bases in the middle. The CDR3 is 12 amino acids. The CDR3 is CAISEDSWEQFF. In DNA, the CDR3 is TGTGCCATCAGTGAAGATAGCTGGGAGCAGTTCTTC.

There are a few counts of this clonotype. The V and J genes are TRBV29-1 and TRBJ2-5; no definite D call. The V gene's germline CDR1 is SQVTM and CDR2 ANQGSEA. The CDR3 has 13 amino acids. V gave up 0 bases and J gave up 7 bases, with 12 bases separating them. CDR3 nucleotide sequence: TGCAGCGTTGAAGAAGCAGTTTCCTTGACCCAGTACTTC. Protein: CSVEEAVSLTQYF. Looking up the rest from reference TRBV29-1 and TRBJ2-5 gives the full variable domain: SAVISQKPSRDICQRGTSLTIQCQVDSQVTMMFWYRQQPGQSLTLIATANQGSEATYESGFVIDKFPISRPNLTFSTLTVSNMSPEDSSIYLCSVEEAVSLTQYFGPGTRLLVL.

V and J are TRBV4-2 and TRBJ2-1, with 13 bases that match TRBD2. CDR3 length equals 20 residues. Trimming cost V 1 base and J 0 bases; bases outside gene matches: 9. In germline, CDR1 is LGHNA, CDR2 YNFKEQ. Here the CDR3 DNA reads TGTGCCAGCAGCCAAGCACCACTAGCGGGGGGGCCTCGCTCCTACAATGAGCAGTTCTTC. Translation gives CASSQAPLAGGPRSYNEQFF.

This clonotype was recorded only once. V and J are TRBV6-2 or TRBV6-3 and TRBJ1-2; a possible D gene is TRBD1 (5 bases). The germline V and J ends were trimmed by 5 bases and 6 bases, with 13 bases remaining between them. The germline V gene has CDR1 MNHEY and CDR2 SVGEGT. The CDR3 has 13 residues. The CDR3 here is CASSLRGRDGYTF. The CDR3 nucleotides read TGTGCCAGCAGTCTCCGGGGACGGGATGGCTACACCTTC.

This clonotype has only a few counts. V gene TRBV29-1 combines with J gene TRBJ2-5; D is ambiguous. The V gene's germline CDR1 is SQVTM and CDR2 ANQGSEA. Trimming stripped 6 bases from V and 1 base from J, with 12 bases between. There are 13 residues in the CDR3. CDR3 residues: CSVEQNSQETQYF. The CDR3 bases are TGCAGCGTCGAACAGAACTCCCAAGAGACCCAGTACTTC.

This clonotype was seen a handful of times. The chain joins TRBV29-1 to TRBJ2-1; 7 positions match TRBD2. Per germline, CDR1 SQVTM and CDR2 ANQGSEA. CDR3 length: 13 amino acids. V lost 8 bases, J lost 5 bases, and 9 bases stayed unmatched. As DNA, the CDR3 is TGCAGCCATATATGGGGAGGGCACAATGAGCAGTTCTTC. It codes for CSHIWGGHNEQFF.

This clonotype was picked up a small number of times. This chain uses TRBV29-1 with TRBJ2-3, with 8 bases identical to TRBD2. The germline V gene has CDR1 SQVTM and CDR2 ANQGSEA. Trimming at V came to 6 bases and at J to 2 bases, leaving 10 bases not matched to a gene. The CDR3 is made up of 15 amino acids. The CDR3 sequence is CSVADLAGLTDTQYF. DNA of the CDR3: TGCAGCGTGGCAGACTTAGCGGGGCTCACAGATACGCAGTATTTT.

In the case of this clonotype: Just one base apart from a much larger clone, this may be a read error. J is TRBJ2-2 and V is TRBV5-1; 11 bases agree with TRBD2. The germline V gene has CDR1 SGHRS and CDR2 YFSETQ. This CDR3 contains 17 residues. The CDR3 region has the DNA TGCGCCAGCGGCTTGAGGACTAGCGGGCCTAACACCGGGGAGCTGTTTTTT. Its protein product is CASGLRTSGPNTGELFF. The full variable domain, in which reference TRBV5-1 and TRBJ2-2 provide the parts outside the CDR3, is KAGVTQTPRYLIKTRGQQVTLSCSPISGHRSVSWYQQTPGQGLQFLFEYFSETQRNKGNFPGRFSGRQFSNSRSEMNVSTLELGDSALYLCASGLRTSGPNTGELFFGEGSRLTVL.

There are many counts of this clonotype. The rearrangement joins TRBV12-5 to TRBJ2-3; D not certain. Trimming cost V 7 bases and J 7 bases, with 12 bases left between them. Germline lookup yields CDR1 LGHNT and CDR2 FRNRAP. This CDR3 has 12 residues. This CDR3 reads CASVPKGYTQYF. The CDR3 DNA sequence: TGTGCTAGTGTCCCAAAAGGATATACGCAGTATTTT. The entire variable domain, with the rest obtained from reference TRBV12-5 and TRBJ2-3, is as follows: DARVTQTPRHKVTEMGQEVTMRCQPILGHNTVFWYRQTMMQGLELLAYFRNRAPLDDSGMPKDRFSAEMPDATLATLKIQPSEPRDSAVYFCASVPKGYTQYFGPGTRLTVL.

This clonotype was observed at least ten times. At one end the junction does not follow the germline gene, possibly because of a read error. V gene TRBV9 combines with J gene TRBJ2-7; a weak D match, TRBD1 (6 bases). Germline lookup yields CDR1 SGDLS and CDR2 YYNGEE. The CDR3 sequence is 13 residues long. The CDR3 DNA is TGTGCCAGCAGTGTAGGGGGCTCCTACGAGCAGTACTTC. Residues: CASSVGGSYEQYF.

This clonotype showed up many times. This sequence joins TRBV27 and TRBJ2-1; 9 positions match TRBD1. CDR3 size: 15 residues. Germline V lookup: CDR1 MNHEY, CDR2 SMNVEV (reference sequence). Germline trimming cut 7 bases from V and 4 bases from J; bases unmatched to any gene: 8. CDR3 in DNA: TGTGCCAGCAACCGCGGGACAGGGCCATACAATGAGCAGTTCTTC. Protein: CASNRGTGPYNEQFF.

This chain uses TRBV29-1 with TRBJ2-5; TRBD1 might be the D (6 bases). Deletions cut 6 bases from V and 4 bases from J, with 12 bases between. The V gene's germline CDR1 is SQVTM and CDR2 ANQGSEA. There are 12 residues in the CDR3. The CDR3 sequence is CSVAGQPETQYF. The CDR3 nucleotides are TGCAGCGTCGCCGGACAGCCAGAGACCCAGTACTTC. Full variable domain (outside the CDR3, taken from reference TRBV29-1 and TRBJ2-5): SAVISQKPSRDICQRGTSLTIQCQVDSQVTMMFWYRQQPGQSLTLIATANQGSEATYESGFVIDKFPISRPNLTFSTLTVSNMSPEDSSIYLCSVAGQPETQYFGPGTRLLVL.

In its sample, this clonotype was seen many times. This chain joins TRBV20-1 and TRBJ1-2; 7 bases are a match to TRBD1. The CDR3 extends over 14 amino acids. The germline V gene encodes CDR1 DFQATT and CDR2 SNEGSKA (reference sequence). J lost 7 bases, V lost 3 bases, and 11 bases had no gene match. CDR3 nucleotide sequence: TGCAGTGCTAGGGGGGACAGTGCCAGCTTTGGCTACACCTTC. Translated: CSARGDSASFGYTF.

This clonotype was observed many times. CDR3 in amino acids: CSARDLLRGYEEKLFF. The CDR3 bases are TGCAGTGCTAGAGATCTTCTTCGTGGGTATGAGGAAAAACTGTTTTTT. This rearrangement joins TRBV20-1 to TRBJ1-4, with D hard to call. The germline CDR1 and CDR2 sequences are DFQATT and SNEGSKA (reference sequence). CDR3 length: 16 amino acids. Trimming left V 0 bases short and J 8 bases short, with 19 bases between.

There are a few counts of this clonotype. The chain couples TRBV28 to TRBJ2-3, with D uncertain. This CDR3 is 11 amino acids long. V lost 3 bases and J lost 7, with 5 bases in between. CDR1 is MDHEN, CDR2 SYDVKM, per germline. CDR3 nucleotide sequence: TGTGCCAGCAGTTTGGGGAATACGCAGTATTTT. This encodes CASSLGNTQYF.

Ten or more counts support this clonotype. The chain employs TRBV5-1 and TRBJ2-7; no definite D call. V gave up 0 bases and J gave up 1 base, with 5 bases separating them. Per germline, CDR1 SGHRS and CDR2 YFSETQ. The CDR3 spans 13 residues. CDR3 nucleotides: TGCGCCAGCAGCTTGGACGGGTCCTACGAGCAGTACTTC. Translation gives CASSLDGSYEQYF.

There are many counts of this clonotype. The CDR3: CSAIRNSGNTIYF. CDR3 DNA: TGCAGTGCTATACGAAACTCTGGAAACACCATATATTTT. This sequence joins TRBV20-1 and TRBJ1-3, with D unresolved. This CDR3 is built from 13 residues. CDR1 and CDR2 from the germline V gene are DFQATT and SNEGSKA (reference sequence). V gave up 4 bases and J gave up 0 bases, with 7 bases separating them.

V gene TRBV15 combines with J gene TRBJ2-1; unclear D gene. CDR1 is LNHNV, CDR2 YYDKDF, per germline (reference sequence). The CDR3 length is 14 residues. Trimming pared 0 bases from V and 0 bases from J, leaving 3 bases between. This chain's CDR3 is CATSRESSYNEQFF. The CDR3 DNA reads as TGTGCCACCAGCAGAGAAAGCTCCTACAATGAGCAGTTCTTC. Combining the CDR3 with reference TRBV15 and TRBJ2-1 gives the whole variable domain DAMVIQNPRYQVTQFGKPVTLSCSQTLNHNVMYWYQQKSSQAPKLLFHYYDKDFNNEADTPDNFQSRRPNTSFCFLDIRSPGLGDTAMYLCATSRESSYNEQFFGPGTRLTVL.

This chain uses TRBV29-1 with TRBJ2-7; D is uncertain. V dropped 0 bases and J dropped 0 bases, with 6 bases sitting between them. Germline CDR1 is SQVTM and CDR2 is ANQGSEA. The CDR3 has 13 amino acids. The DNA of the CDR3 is TGCAGCGTTGAAGATGGGTTCTCCTACGAGCAGTACTTC. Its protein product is CSVEDGFSYEQYF.

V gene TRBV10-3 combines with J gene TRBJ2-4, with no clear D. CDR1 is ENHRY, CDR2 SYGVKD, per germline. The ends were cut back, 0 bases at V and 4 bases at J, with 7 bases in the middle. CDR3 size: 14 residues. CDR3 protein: CAISESLGKNIQYF. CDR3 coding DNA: TGTGCCATCAGTGAGTCGCTAGGAAAAAACATTCAGTACTTC.

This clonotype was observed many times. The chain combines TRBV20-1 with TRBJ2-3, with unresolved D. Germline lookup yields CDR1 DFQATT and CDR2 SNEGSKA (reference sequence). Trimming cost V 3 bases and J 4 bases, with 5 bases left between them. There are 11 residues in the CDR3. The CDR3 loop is CSARLPDTQYF. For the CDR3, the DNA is TGCAGTGCTAGGCTCCCAGATACGCAGTATTTT.

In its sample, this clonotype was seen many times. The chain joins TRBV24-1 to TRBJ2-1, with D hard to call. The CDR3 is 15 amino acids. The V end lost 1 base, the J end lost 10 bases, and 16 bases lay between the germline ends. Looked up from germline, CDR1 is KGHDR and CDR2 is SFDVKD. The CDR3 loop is CATSDLRDLLGEQFF. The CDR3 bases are TGTGCCACCAGTGATTTAAGGGATCTATTGGGGGAGCAGTTCTTC.